This T cell receptor beta chain was sequenced in a study of blood T cell repertoires in COVID-19. Study overall: PBMCs, B-cell-depleted T cells, or T cells provided the cDNA or gDNA that made up the material.

In the case of this clone: The same CDR3 is also encoded by other DNA sequences in this sample.

In the original workflow: Scientists estimated how many nucleated cells there were by amplifying reference gene primers. The table came from immunoSEQ multiplex PCR; TCRdb's copy has only in-frame clones and leaves some out. The V and J calls and clone size come from that table; D and trimming were worked out from the DNA. The data contain around 100,000 clones, 65% to 80% of them singletons. The sample consisted of peripheral blood. This clonotype was sampled from a man between 65 and 85 years old with active or convalescent COVID-19.

The CDR3 is CASSQGSPNSPLHF. Written as DNA, the CDR3 is TGTGCCAGCAGCCAGGGGAGCCCTAATTCACCCCTCCACTTT. The gene calls are TRBV14 and TRBJ1-6; no firm D call. The CDR3 loop spans 14 amino acids. Germline V gene data show CDR1 as SGHDN and CDR2 as FVKESK. The V gene lost 3 bases and the J gene lost 6 bases, with 9 bases spanning the gap.